This T cell receptor (beta chain) emerged from a study of OX40 agonist ivuxolimab in advanced cancers. Study at large: Under the entry rules, prior anti-PD-1, anti-PD-L1 or anti-CTLA-4 therapy was allowed, and around 40% had some. Regarding the study as a whole: Clones of CD4+ and CD8+ blood T cells grew by week 6 at doses of 0.1 to 3.0 mg/kg.

The CDR3 consists of 14 residues. Germline lookup yields CDR1 MNHNY and CDR2 SVGAGI (reference sequence). Trimming took off 5 bases at V and 6 bases at J, with 13 bases between the two ends. With regard to this clone: Antigen unknown.

Clones were sequenced by immunoSEQ multiplex PCR, and TCRdb holds only the in-frame ones, with some missing. This sample has around 67,000 clones, with approximately 80% found just once. V usage is TRBV6-6 and J usage is TRBJ1-4; maybe TRBD1 (5 bases). The clonotype was recovered from an adult with an advanced solid tumor such as melanoma, head and neck, liver or kidney cancer. The sample was CD4+ or CD8+ T cells sorted from blood, taken in a trial of the OX40 agonist ivuxolimab. The CDR3 sequence is CASSPGRGDEKLFF. CDR3 coding DNA: TGTGCCAGCAGTCCGGGACGGGGGGATGAAAAACTGTTTTTT.